A single sample is the source of the 9 T cell receptor beta chains below, sequenced in a study of CD8 T cells in cerebrospinal fluid in Alzheimer's disease. TCRdb reprocessed the 10x single-cell sequencing reads; each CDR3 protein has one entry and no DNA is given. Recorded here are under 600 distinct CDR3 sequences; the top ten clones represent over 9.5%. The sequenced material came from cerebrospinal fluid. These receptor sequences come from a human donor with Parkinson's disease.

This clonotype is called large based on its frequency. The gene calls are TRBV20-1 and TRBJ1-3. The CDR3 spans 13 residues. Looked up from germline, CDR1 is DFQATT and CDR2 is SNEGSKA (reference sequence). The CDR3 protein is CSTTDSFGNTIYF.

This clonotype shows up as large by frequency. The rearrangement uses TRBV7-2 and TRBJ2-5; the TCRdb call, TRBD2, lacks DNA for checking. Germline loops: CDR1 SGHTA, CDR2 FQGNSA. CDR3 length: 16 residues. The CDR3 protein is CASSLSPSGGQETQYF.

This clonotype registers medium-sized by frequency. The CDR3 protein is CASSTGTVADTQYF. The genes are TRBV5-6 and TRBJ2-3; TCRdb returns TRBD1, unconfirmable since there is no DNA. Germline values: CDR1 SGHDT, CDR2 YYEEEE. This CDR3 region has 14 residues.

This clonotype is deemed medium-sized by its frequency. The rearrangement links TRBV6-2 or TRBV6-3 to TRBJ2-3. Germline V CDR1 and CDR2: MNHEY, SVGEGT. This CDR3 region has 12 residues. CDR3: CASGPRRDTQYF.

Considering frequency, this clonotype is large. This rearrangement joins TRBV2 to TRBJ2-7. From germline, CDR1 is SNHLY and CDR2 FYNNEI. This CDR3 contains 11 residues. CDR3 loop: CACAAVYEQYF. The full variable domain, in which reference TRBV2 and TRBJ2-7 provide the parts outside the CDR3, is EPEVTQTPSHQVTQMGQEVILRCVPISNHLYFYWYRQILGQKVEFLVSFYNNEISEKSEIFDDQFSVERPDGSNFTLKIRSTKLEDSAMYFCACAAVYEQYFGPGTRLTVT.

This clonotype registers large by frequency. CDR3 in amino acids: CASSPGTSSTYEQYF. The chain has TRBV7-8 and TRBJ2-7; without DNA, the TCRdb call of TRBD2 cannot be checked. Germline CDR1 and CDR2: SGHVS and FQNEAQ. This CDR3 region has 15 residues.

In terms of frequency, this clonotype is medium-sized. The chain joins TRBV2 to TRBJ1-2; TCRdb returns TRBD1, unconfirmable since there is no DNA. CDR3 length: 14 residues. Germline loops: CDR1 SNHLY, CDR2 FYNNEI. The CDR3 reads CASSSEGGRDGYTF.

This clonotype ranks as large in terms of frequency. The chain employs TRBV6-6 and TRBJ1-2. CDR3 length equals 13 residues. Germline V gene lookup returns CDR1 MNHNY and CDR2 SVGAGI (reference sequence). CDR3 in amino acids: CASTQINRYGYTF.

This clonotype counts as medium-sized by frequency. The chain combines TRBV5-4 with TRBJ1-1; TCRdb indicates TRBD1, and absent DNA this call remains unverified. CDR3 length equals 18 residues. Per the germline V gene, CDR1 is SGHNT and CDR2 is YYREEE (reference sequence). The CDR3 spells CASRIQGQGYIGDTEAFF.